This T cell receptor (beta chain) comes out of a study of early T cells in non-severe SARS-CoV-2 infection. Turning to the study itself: The chains were unpaired, and the sequenced material was bulk RNA from unsorted whole blood. Findings and limits, study-wide: VDJdb-based matching was biased toward anti-spike CD8 responses and missed private and CD4 specificities.

Separate cDNA molecules each had unique molecular identifiers attached to them. A single record per CDR3 protein comes from TCRdb applying MiXCR to the 5' RACE reads. Of about 110,000 distinct CDR3 sequences listed, about an eighth are singletons. A word on this clonotype: The target antigen is unknown.

The material sequenced was whole blood. The receptor's source is an adult who was a healthcare worker with PCR-confirmed SARS-CoV-2 infection or an uninfected control (not recorded which).

The CDR3 spells CSVRQIQETQYF. The CDR3 coding sequence is TGCAGCGTAAGACAGATTCAAGAGACCCAGTACTTC. The chain employs TRBV29-1 and TRBJ2-5; a possible D gene is TRBD1 (5 bases). The CDR3 is made up of 12 amino acids. The V end lost 6 bases, the J end lost 2 bases, and 10 bases lay between the germline ends. In germline, CDR1 is SQVTM, CDR2 ANQGSEA. Combining the CDR3 with reference TRBV29-1 and TRBJ2-5 gives the whole variable domain SAVISQKPSRDICQRGTSLTIQCQVDSQVTMMFWYRQQPGQSLTLIATANQGSEATYESGFVIDKFPISRPNLTFSTLTVSNMSPEDSSIYLCSVRQIQETQYFGPGTRLLVL.